This T cell receptor beta chain was recorded in a study of blood T cell repertoires in COVID-19. Looking at the study overall: The United States, Italy and Spain were the sources of the acute and convalescent COVID-19 samples. From T cells, B-cell-depleted T cells, or PBMCs came the material, which was cDNA or gDNA.

Germline loops: CDR1 MNHEY, CDR2 SVGAGI. V trimming: 8 bases; J trimming: 0 bases; junction bases outside the gene matches: 3. The CDR3 is made up of 15 amino acids. Generated by immunoSEQ multiplex PCR, the TCRdb table keeps only in-frame clones and is missing some. The table records about 130,000 clones, around 79% of them present only once. The source is an elderly man with acute or convalescent COVID-19. The sequenced sample was peripheral blood. This chain links TRBV6-5 with TRBJ2-7; 14 bases are a match to TRBD2. The CDR3 DNA is TGTGCCAGCGGGACTAGCGGGGGTAGCTCCTACGAGCAGTACTTC. This encodes CASGTSGGSSYEQYF.